This TCR beta chain comes out of a study of blood T cell repertoires in COVID-19. The CDR3 loop spans 14 amino acids. With 1 base removed from V and 4 bases from J, the gap between germline ends came to 11 bases. CDR1 is LNHDA and CDR2 is SQIVND in the germline V gene (reference sequence). As originally analysed: It was from reference gene primer amplification that nucleated cell counts were estimated. The table came from immunoSEQ multiplex PCR; TCRdb's copy has only in-frame clones and leaves some out. V and J calls plus clone size are reproduced from that table; the DNA served to infer D and trimming. The table has some 300,000 clones, about 90% seen once.

The chain joins TRBV19 to TRBJ2-7; the D gene is possibly TRBD2 (7 bases). The TCR originated in a woman in her 30s who had recovered from COVID-19. Sequenced: PBMCs or T cells enriched from blood (not recorded which). The CDR3 protein is CASSIAGGGYEQYF. The DNA of the CDR3 is TGTGCCAGTAGTATAGCGGGGGGCGGATACGAGCAGTACTTC. The full variable domain, rest sourced from reference TRBV19 and TRBJ2-7, is DGGITQSPKYLFRKEGQNVTLSCEQNLNHDAMYWYRQDPGQGLRLIYYSQIVNDFQKGDIAEGYSVSREKKESFPLTVTSAQKNPTAFYLCASSIAGGGYEQYFGPGTRLTVT.